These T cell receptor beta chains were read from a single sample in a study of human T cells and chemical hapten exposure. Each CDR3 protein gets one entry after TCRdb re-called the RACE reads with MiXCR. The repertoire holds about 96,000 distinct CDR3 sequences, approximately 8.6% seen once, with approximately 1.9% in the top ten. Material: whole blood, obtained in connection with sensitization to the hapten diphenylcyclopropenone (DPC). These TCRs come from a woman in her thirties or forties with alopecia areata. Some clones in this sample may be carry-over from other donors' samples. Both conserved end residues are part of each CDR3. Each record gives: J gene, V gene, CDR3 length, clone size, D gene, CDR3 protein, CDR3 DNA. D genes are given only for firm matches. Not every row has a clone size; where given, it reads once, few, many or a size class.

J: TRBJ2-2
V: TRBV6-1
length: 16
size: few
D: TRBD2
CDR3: CASSNLAGGPTGELFF
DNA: TGTGCCAGCAGTAACCTAGCGGGAGGGCCAACCGGGGAGCTGTTTTTT

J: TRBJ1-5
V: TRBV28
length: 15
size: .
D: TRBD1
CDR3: CASSSDRLSNQPQHF
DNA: TGTGCCAGCAGTTCGGACAGGCTAAGCAATCAGCCCCAGCATTTT

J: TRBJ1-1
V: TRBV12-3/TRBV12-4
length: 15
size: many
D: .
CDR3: CASNIRAGTDTEAFF
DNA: TGTGCCAGCAACATCCGGGCAGGGACGGACACTGAAGCTTTCTTT

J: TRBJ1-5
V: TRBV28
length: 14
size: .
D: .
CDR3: CASSMAFSNQPQHF
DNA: TGTGCCAGCAGTATGGCATTTAGCAATCAGCCCCAGCATTTT

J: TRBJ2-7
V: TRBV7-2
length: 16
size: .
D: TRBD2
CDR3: CASSLGPSGRIYEQYF
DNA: TGTGCCAGCAGCTTAGGCCCTAGCGGGAGGATTTACGAGCAGTACTTC

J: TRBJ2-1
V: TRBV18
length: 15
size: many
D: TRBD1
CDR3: CASSPRGQGGGGQFF
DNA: TGTGCCAGCTCACCGCGGGGACAGGGAGGAGGAGGGCAGTTCTTC

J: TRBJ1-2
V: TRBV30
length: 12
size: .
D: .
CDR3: CAWRASNYGYTF
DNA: TGTGCCTGGAGGGCCAGCAACTATGGCTACACCTTC

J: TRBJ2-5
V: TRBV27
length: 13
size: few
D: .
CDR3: CASSLKQAETQYF
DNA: TGTGCCAGCAGTTTAAAGCAAGCGGAGACCCAGTACTTC

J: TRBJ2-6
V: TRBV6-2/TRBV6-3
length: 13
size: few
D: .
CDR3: CATTSSGANVLTF
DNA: TGTGCCACCACCTCCTCTGGGGCCAACGTCCTGACTTTC

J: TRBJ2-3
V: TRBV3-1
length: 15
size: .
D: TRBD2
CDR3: CASSRTSGSTDTQYF
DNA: TGTGCCAGCAGCCGGACTAGCGGCAGCACAGATACGCAGTATTTT